The 9 T cell receptor beta chains below were found in one sample sequenced in a study of shared clonotypes between healthy human individuals. The table came from immunoSEQ multiplex PCR; TCRdb's copy has only in-frame clones and leaves some out. The sample consists of 650,000 to 800,000 clones, around 77% of them appearing once. Sequenced input: memory CD4+ T cells sorted from blood. This sample's subset: CD45RA-negative fraction. Receptors originate from a woman younger than 45 in good health.

Notes on this clone: Other DNA sequences in this sample translate to the same CDR3. The chain uses TRBV5-1 and TRBJ2-7; TRBD1 matches 7 bases. Germline assignment: CDR1 SGHRS and CDR2 YFSETQ. V lost 0 bases, J lost 3 bases, and 3 bases stayed unmatched. The CDR3 consists of 14 residues. In DNA, the CDR3 is TGCGCCAGCAGCTTGGATGGGACAGTCTACGAGCAGTACTTC. It codes for CASSLDGTVYEQYF.

This clone came up a few times. The V and J genes are TRBV29-1 and TRBJ2-5; D uncertain. V was shortened by 7 bases and J by 5 bases, with 17 bases between the two germline ends. Germline V lookup: CDR1 SQVTM, CDR2 ANQGSEA. The CDR3 spans 13 residues. CDR3: CSGWNPYQETQYF. CDR3 DNA: TGCAGCGGGTGGAACCCTTATCAGGAGACCCAGTACTTC. The full variable domain, its missing parts supplied by reference TRBV29-1 and TRBJ2-5, is SAVISQKPSRDICQRGTSLTIQCQVDSQVTMMFWYRQQPGQSLTLIATANQGSEATYESGFVIDKFPISRPNLTFSTLTVSNMSPEDSSIYLCSGWNPYQETQYFGPGTRLLVL.

This clone occurred a few times. The V and J genes are TRBV2 and TRBJ2-7, with D maybe TRBD2 (5 bases). Germline lookup yields CDR1 SNHLY and CDR2 FYNNEI. The CDR3 runs to 14 residues. The ends were cut back, 5 bases at V and 2 bases at J, with 13 bases in the middle. For the CDR3, the DNA is TGTGCCAGCAGTTCTGGACTGGGTACCTACGAGCAGTACTTC. Its translation: CASSSGLGTYEQYF.

In regard to this clone: This could be a read error, since a much larger clone is one nucleotide away. The sample holds other DNA sequences that translate to the same CDR3. This sequence joins TRBV2 and TRBJ1-1; D gene ambiguous. The CDR3 has 13 amino acids. Trimming took off 1 base at V and 2 bases at J, with 5 bases between the two ends. Looked up from germline, CDR1 is SNHLY and CDR2 is FYNNEI. This CDR3 reads CASSEGGNTEAFF. CDR3 DNA: TGTGCCAGCAGTGAAGGGGGAAACACTGAAGCTTTCTTT.

The chain employs TRBV28 and TRBJ2-4; tentatively, D is TRBD2 (6 bases). V was pared by 7 bases and J by 1 base, with 11 bases between. Germline loops: CDR1 MDHEN, CDR2 SYDVKM. The CDR3 extends over 14 amino acids. The CDR3 DNA is TGTGCCAGCACCCTGAGCGGGGCCAAAAACATTCAGTACTTC. This codes for CASTLSGAKNIQYF.

The V gene is TRBV5-6, the J gene TRBJ2-3; D may match TRBD1 or TRBD2 (5 bases each). V lost 3 bases to trimming and J lost 1 base, with 12 bases between them. Germline CDR1 SGHDT, CDR2 YYEEEE. There are 15 residues in the CDR3. CDR3 sequence: CASSWGRGGTDTQYF. The CDR3 region has the DNA TGTGCCAGCAGCTGGGGGAGAGGGGGCACAGATACGCAGTATTTT.

The chain joins TRBV27 to TRBJ2-7; 11 nucleotides match TRBD2. Trimming took 4 bases from V and 0 from J; bases not matched to a gene: 11. Germline assignment: CDR1 MNHEY and CDR2 SMNVEV (reference sequence). This CDR3 comprises 18 residues. Here the CDR3 DNA reads TGTGCCAGCAGTTCCGTTCCCCCCGGGACTAGCGGCTCCTACGAGCAGTACTTC. As protein: CASSSVPPGTSGSYEQYF.

The chain couples TRBV5-1 to TRBJ2-1, with a tentative D call TRBD2 (5 bases). Germline V gives CDR1 SGHRS, CDR2 YFSETQ. Trimming took off 3 bases at V and 7 bases at J, with 11 bases between the two ends. The CDR3 loop spans 13 amino acids. DNA of the CDR3: TGCGCCAGCAGCTGGGGAGCTACGAATGAGCAGTTCTTC. This encodes CASSWGATNEQFF.

This clone was picked up one time. The gene calls are TRBV30 and TRBJ2-1, with 13 bases lining up with TRBD2. The CDR3 contains 14 residues. CDR1 is GTSNPN, CDR2 SVGIG, per germline (reference sequence). The J segment lost 8 bases and the V segment lost 5 bases, leaving 6 bases of the junction unmatched. The CDR3 nucleotides are TGTGCCTGGGAAAAGGGACTAGCGGGATATGAGCAGTTCTTC. Amino acid sequence: CAWEKGLAGYEQFF. Based on the CDR3 plus reference TRBV30 and TRBJ2-1, the full variable domain is SQTIHQWPATLVQPVGSPLSLECTVEGTSNPNLYWYRQAAGRGLQLLFYSVGIGQISSEVPQNLSASRPQDRQFILSSKKLLLSDSGFYLCAWEKGLAGYEQFFGPGTRLTVL.